This T cell receptor (beta chain) was obtained from a study of CD4+ T cells in melanoma. About this clone itself: Its antigen remains unknown.

Generated by immunoSEQ multiplex PCR, the TCRdb table keeps only in-frame clones and is missing some. Seen here are roughly 140,000 clones, 80% to 95% observed once, and the top ten hold 1.5% to 1.9%. Study-wide results and limits: CD8+ T cell, macrophage and B cell function reportedly correlated with neoantigen-specific CD4+ T cells. In melanoma, neoantigen-specific CD4+ T cells reportedly differed in differentiation state.

The clonotype was recovered from a human donor with melanoma.

The CDR3 protein is CATSRGIAGKSDTQYF. The CDR3 DNA follows: TGTGCCACCAGCAGAGGAATAGCGGGCAAATCAGATACGCAGTATTTT. J is TRBJ2-3 and V is TRBV15; 7 nucleotides match TRBD2. Per germline, CDR1 LNHNV and CDR2 YYDKDF (reference sequence). The CDR3 runs to 16 residues. Germline trimming cut 1 base from V and 4 bases from J; bases unmatched to any gene: 8.